This T cell receptor beta chain was documented in a study of CD8 T cells in Susac syndrome. Whole-study results and caveats: Clonal expansion was absent from the CD4+ T cell repertoires in Susac syndrome.

A note on this clonotype: Its antigen is as yet unknown.

A quantity of about 0.5 to 1 ug RNA underwent reverse transcription using random hexamers. A single record per CDR3 protein comes from TCRdb applying MiXCR to the immunoSEQ multiplex PCR reads. This table has about 170,000 distinct CDR3 sequences, about 96% appearing once. This receptor was obtained from a human donor with Susac syndrome. The specimen sequenced was CD4+ T cells from PBMCs.

CDR3 sequence: CASTGGSEQFF. Here the CDR3 DNA reads TGTGCCAGTACAGGGGGCAGTGAGCAGTTCTTC. This chain joins TRBV28 and TRBJ2-1; 9 bases are shared with TRBD1. After removal of 9 bases from V and 9 bases from J, the junction contained 3 bases not matched to a gene. The CDR3 extends over 11 amino acids. In germline, CDR1 is MDHEN, CDR2 SYDVKM. The full variable domain, with the rest looked up from reference TRBV28 and TRBJ2-1, is DVKVTQSSRYLVKRTGEKVFLECVQDMDHENMFWYRQDPGLGLRLIYFSYDVKMKEKGDIPEGYSVSREKKERFSLILESASTNQTSMYLCASTGGSEQFFGPGTRLTVL.